This T cell receptor beta chain was sequenced in a study of cytomegalovirus exposure and HLA in healthy donors (dated by TCRdb to the late 2010s). For context, the study as a whole: An earlier analysis of 587 of the donors reported 276 Gb of sequence data and 117 million unique TCR beta sequences obtained from 180 million or so T cells. The aim of the study was to test whether cataloging public T cell receptors could identify signatures of past pathogen exposure. All discovery cohort repertoires had been generated using a single sequencing platform. In a later genetic analysis, genome-wide SNP genotypes for about 65% of the roughly 670 donors were used, and that subset was treated as a discovery cohort. In a later analysis, previously published TCR beta repertoires from more than 500 donors were re-analyzed and high-resolution HLA genotyping was added so that TCR occurrence patterns could be studied. In the later analysis, no new phenotypic data were used to find candidate immune exposures; instead, reliance was placed on TCR beta sequences and their occurrence across donors. An earlier analysis of a few hundred of the donors applied high-throughput TCR beta sequencing to assess whether each TCR beta V gene segment acted as functional or pseudogenic. The number of donors typed differed by locus, with roughly 629-640 for A, B, C, DRB1 and DQB1, 522 for DQA1, some 570 for DPA1, and roughly 450 for DPB1. Among the roughly 400 genotyped donors, roughly 80% belonged to the genetic ancestry cluster associated with self-reported Caucasian donors. The T cell repertoires of under 700 subjects were profiled by immunosequencing and related to cytomegalovirus serostatus. Among roughly 400 genotyped donors of the cohort, an average of roughly 230,000 unique TCR beta nucleotide sequences was sequenced per donor, of which roughly 17% were non-productive. Along with the roughly 610-subject first cohort, a separate validation cohort of 120 different subjects was used. Class I and class II HLA loci were covered by the typing at four-digit resolution. A few DR-DQ haplotypes were treated as single units for association and clustering because of strong linkage in the cohort. An early release that covered roughly 600 HLA-typed donors contained approximately 320 gigabases of sequencing data and 80 million or so unique TCR sequences. To predict cytomegalovirus infection status, the study combined high-throughput TCR immunosequencing, statistical association of individual TCRs with disease status, and machine learning. Donor age, sex, ethnicity and CMV serostatus were compiled together with the repertoire data.

The cohort comprised 710 or so healthy bone marrow donors. All cohort members were sampled while nominally healthy, although unrecorded immune exposures were likely present. The donor was CMV seronegative and belonged to the group of 380 or so seronegative cohort members. Each donor provided a peripheral blood sample, and peripheral blood mononuclear cells were used for TCR beta sequencing. Genomic DNA was extracted from the blood cell samples with the Qiagen DNeasy Blood Extraction Kit. Details on this clone: Its antigen remains unidentified. Base qualities are not at hand, and no much larger clone is one base apart.

Relative to germline, V is 7 bases shorter and J is 5 bases shorter, with 18 bases between their ends. CDR3 length: 15 amino acids, cysteine to phenylalanine. Only CDR3 DNA is held: 45 bases, read in frame from base 1. CDR1 and CDR2, per the germline V gene, are MDHEN and SYDVKM. The protocol used for the library was the immunoSEQ multiplex PCR assay. The multiplex PCR relied on a mix of 60 forward primers for TCR Vbeta segments and 13 reverse primers for TCR Jbeta segments. The CDR3 region of rearranged TCR beta genes was amplified from genomic DNA by a multiplex PCR assay. The amplified TCR beta libraries were sequenced on the Illumina HiSeq System as 87-base-pair reads. As for the authors' bioinformatics: A later analysis tallied roughly 80 million unique TCR beta chains across the approximately 670 repertoires, and some 10 million of those chains were shared by two or more donors. Raw reads were error-corrected and collapsed into unique sequences with a nearest-neighbor algorithm that merged closely related sequences to remove PCR and sequencing errors. Alignment of CDR3 sequences to IMGT reference sequences was used to assign V, D and J gene segments. For a sequence to be retained, at least a six-nucleotide match to both a V gene segment and a J gene segment was required. A rearrangement counted as productive if the CDR3 had no stop codons and remained in frame with V and J, and every other rearrangement counted as non-productive. CDR3 was defined according to IMGT convention as the region running from the second conserved V-encoded cysteine to the conserved J-encoded phenylalanine. Sequences without an unambiguous match to a single V gene segment were excluded from the earlier analysis of about 640 of the donors. An earlier analysis of a few hundred of the donors called V segments functional above 56.7% productive rearrangements and segregating when the between-donor standard deviation exceeded 5%. A statistical classification framework was built to diagnose cytomegalovirus status from the catalog of TCR beta chain sequences. In a later analysis, V and J genes were assigned by comparing TCR nucleotide sequences against IMGT/GENE-DB human TR gene sequences. In a later analysis, CDR3 sequences and most-parsimonious VDJ recombination scenarios were assigned using the TCRdist pipeline. In a later analysis, each TCR beta chain was defined by its CDR3 amino acid sequence together with its V-gene family, and reads without a unique V-gene family were excluded. As a way to deal with suspected cross-contamination and a sequencing artifact, a later analysis dropped under 600 nucleotide sequences that were highly shared and had low generation probability. In a later analysis, a clonal expansion index for each public chain was calculated from normalized within-repertoire ranks of inferred template counts. Generation probabilities in a later analysis came from a VDJ recombination model fitted to out-of-frame rearrangements, and those results were checked against IGoR. In a later analysis, TCR-TCR, TCR-HLA and TCR-CMV co-occurrence was scored with hypergeometric tests, and a repertoire-size bias correction was applied to TCR pairs. False discovery rates were estimated in a later analysis by permuting HLA or CMV assignments 20 times. In a later analysis, co-occurring TCRs were grouped using DBSCAN, with TCRdist sequence similarity added in when clustering inside HLA-allele-positive subsets. Repertoires with fewer than 30,000 or more than 120,000 public chains, plus five repertoires with anomalous nucleotide sharing, were excluded from co-occurrence clustering. Here the immuneACCESS table is served through TCRdb, limited to in-frame sequences with V and J called. Missing clones are a known gap in these copies; in checked studies unresolved V genes cover under half, and the rest lacks a known reason. The V and J calls and clone size were taken over from that table, and D and trimming were inferred from the DNA. The sample records 90,000 to 95,000 clones, 75% to 85% of which are singletons. The ten top clones hold roughly 2% of the sample.

Overall study results and their limits: A few of the identified cytomegalovirus-associated TCR beta chains were confirmed in vitro to be specific for cytomegalovirus antigens. A cluster of highly shared sequence variants was judged likely to be a technical artifact of the sequencing pipeline. A later analysis reported that several top co-occurrence clusters appeared linked to parvovirus B19, influenza, CMV and Epstein-Barr virus. A later genetic analysis reported fewer N-insertions in productive TCRs among donors in an Asian-associated ancestry cluster than the 666-donor mean. Because HLA typing was unavailable for some donors at each locus, only the typed subset was used in association tests. In a later genetic analysis, a missense DCLRE1C variant was associated with V-gene and J-gene trimming of TCR beta chains, and the association was replicated in an independent cohort. A further reported finding was that TCR beta sequences accurately predicted the HLA-A and HLA-B alleles for most subjects in the first cohort. When HLA alleles, especially DR and DQ, strongly co-occurred, TCR associations were difficult to assign to individual alleles. According to the authors, the approach could potentially be generalized to other disease states and immunological phenotypes. Some IMGT-functional V segments, including TRBV6-2 and TRBV6-3, could not be told apart with the 87-base-pair reads, so those segments were excluded. A later analysis found that HLA-associated TCR beta chains were more clonally expanded and had lower generation probabilities than equally common non-associated chains. Broadly in line with IMGT annotations, most TCR beta V segments showed up in productive rearrangements about 87% or about 30% of the time in an earlier analysis of around 600 of the donors. A later analysis associated about 17,000 TCR beta sequences with specific HLA alleles at a false discovery rate of 0.05. In this cohort, only TCR beta chains were sequenced, and detectable features were limited by the absence of alpha or paired-chain data. Immune exposure information for the cohort was limited to CMV serostatus. Sequencing depth was assumed to be roughly uniform across donors in the presence/absence analyses, though that assumption may not hold. Linkage disequilibrium might explain the correlated functional status among segregating V segments, but an unknown experimental factor could not be excluded. A total of some 180 TCR beta chains were listed by the study as associated with cytomegalovirus. Cytomegalovirus status was reported to be diagnosed by the classifier with high specificity and sensitivity in both the original and validation cohorts. In a later analysis, most CMV-associated TCR beta chains were found to appear HLA-restricted, with HLA associations seemingly driven largely by CMV exposure. While some public TCRs were present in many individuals, most TCR sequences turned up only very rarely across donors. Because counts were too low, roughly 18 rarely observed V segments, including chromosome 9 orphons, were left out of the earlier analysis of a few hundred of the donors. In a later analysis, TCR association rates were found to vary across HLA loci, with the most associated TCRs seen for DRB1 alleles and the fewest for HLA-C alleles.

The chain couples TRBV28 to TRBJ1-3; 5 matching bases give a weak D call of TRBD1. The sample taken for sequencing was PBMCs. The clonotype originates from a man younger than 35 in good health and CMV-seronegative. The CDR3 reads CASTSTGGGRNTIYF. The sequenced DNA is TGTGCCAGCACCTCTACGGGGGGGGGAAGAAACACCATATATTTT.